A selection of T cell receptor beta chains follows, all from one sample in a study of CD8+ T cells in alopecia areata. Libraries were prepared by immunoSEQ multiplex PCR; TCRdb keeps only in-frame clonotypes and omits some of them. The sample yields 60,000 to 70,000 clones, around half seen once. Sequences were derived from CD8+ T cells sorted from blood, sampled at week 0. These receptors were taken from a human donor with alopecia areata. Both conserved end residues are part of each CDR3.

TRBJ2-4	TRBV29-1	CSARSTSGLAKNIQYF
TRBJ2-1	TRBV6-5	CASSLSGSYNEQFF
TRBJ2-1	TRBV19	CASRERVVNEQFF
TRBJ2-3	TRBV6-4	CASSEQGGVPDTQYF
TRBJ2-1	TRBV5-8	CASSLTGGPYEQFF
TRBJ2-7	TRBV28	CASSFTGANEQYF
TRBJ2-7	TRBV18	CASSPGDSYEQYF
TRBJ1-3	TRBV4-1	CASSQDGGAGNTIYF
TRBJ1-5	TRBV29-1	CSVTQGGESNQPQHF
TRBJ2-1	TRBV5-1	CASSLAAGEQFF
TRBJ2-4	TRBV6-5	CASGGPGTKNIQYF
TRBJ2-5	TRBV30	CAWSVGQGGKETQYF
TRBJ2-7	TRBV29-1	CSVDEGHYEQYF
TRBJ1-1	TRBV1	CTSSQDGLNTEAFF
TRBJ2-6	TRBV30	CAWSTGANVLTF
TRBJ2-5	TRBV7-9	CASSLAGVKETQYF
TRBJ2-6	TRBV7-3	CASSSEEANVLTF
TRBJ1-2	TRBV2	CAIATGAYGYTF
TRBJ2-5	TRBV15	CATSRDRDSTQETQYF
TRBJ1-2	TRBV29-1	CSVVAGYGYTF
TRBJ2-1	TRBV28	CASSGLAGTSYNEQFF
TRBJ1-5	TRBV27	CASWDDLGQPQHF
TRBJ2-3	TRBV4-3	CASSQDWQSTDTQYF
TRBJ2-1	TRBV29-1	CSVETPTSGRGGDEQFF
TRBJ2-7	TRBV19	CASSLSTGDYEQYF
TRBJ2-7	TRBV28	CASSLGRRNYEQYF
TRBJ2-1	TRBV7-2	CASSLANGQGSLFF
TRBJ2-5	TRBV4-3	CASSQTYRVPGETQYF
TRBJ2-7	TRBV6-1	CASGDRGPREQYF
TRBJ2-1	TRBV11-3	CASSLGETYNEQFF
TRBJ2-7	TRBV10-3	CAISDSFLDEQYF
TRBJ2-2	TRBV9	CASSVSQGKGNTGELFF
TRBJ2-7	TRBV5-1	CASSRILAGGLEQYF
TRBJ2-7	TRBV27	CASSATSATSYEQYF
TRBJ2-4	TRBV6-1	CASSGGRYLAKNIQYF
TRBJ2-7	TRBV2	CASTEGAAPYEQYF
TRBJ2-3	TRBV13	CASSSGRGPTDTQYF
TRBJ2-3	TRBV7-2	CASSATSGRADTQYF
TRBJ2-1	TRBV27	CASSSGGNEQFF
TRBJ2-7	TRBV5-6	CASSFAGSYEQYF
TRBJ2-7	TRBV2	CASYGETGGSEEQYF
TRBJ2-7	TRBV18	CASSPREAGSYEQYF
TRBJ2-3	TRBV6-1	CASSETGRGTDTQYF
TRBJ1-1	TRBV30	CAWSSGAGNTEAFF
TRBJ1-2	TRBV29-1	CSVDLGGDPRTSYGYTF
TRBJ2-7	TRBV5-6	CASRGALAYEQYF
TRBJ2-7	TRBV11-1	CASTPSPTGGGPSYEQYF
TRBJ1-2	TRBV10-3	CAISDGGLDYGYTF
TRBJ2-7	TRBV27	CASSPRGTGSYEQYF
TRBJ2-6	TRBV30	CAWSVWAESSGANVLTF
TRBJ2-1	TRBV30	CAWSFSGRADNEQFF
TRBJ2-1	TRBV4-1	CASSQVRASGSTANEQFF
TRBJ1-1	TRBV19	CASGDGNTEAFF
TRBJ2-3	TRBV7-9	CASSPVLADTQYF
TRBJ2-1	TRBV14	CASSLDWRGDEQFF
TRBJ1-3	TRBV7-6	CASSLGSSGNTIYF
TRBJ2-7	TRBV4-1	CASSLVQGGNEQYF
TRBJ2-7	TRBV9	CASSRGDAGYEQYF